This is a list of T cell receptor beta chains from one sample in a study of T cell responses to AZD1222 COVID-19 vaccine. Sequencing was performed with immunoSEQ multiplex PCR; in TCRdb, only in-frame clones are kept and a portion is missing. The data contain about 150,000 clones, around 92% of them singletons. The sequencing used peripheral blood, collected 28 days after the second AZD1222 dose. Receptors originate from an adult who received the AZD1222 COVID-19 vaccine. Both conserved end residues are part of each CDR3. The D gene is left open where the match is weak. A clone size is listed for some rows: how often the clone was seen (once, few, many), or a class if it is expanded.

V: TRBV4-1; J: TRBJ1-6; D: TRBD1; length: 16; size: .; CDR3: CASSQEGTGDGSPLHF; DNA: TGCGCCAGCAGCCAAGAGGGGACAGGGGATGGATCACCCCTCCACTTT
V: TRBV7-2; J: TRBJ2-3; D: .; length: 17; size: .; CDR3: CASSLSPPGGPTDTQYF; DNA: TGTGCCAGCAGCTTATCCCCTCCCGGCGGGCCCACAGATACGCAGTATTTT
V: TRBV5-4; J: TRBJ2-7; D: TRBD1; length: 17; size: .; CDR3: CASRLRDRGSGSYEQYF; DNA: TGTGCCAGCAGGTTGCGGGACAGGGGGTCAGGCTCCTACGAGCAGTACTTC
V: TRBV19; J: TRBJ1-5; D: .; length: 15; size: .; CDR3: CASSIDPGGNQPQHF; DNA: TGTGCCAGTAGTATAGACCCGGGCGGCAATCAGCCCCAGCATTTT
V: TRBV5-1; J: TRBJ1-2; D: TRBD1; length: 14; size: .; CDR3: CASRTTPGGDGYTF; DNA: TGCGCCAGCAGGACTACCCCAGGGGGCGATGGCTACACCTTC
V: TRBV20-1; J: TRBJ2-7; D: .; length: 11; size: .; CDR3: CSARRSYEQYF; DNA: TGCAGTGCTAGAAGGTCGTACGAGCAGTACTTC
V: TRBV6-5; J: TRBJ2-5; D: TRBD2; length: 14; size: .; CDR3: CASSLLAGGETQYF; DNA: TGTGCCAGCAGTTTACTAGCGGGAGGAGAGACCCAGTACTTC
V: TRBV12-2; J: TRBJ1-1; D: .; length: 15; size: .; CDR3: CASRLCKQGATEAFF; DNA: TGTGCAAGTCGCTTATGCAAACAGGGGGCCACTGAAGCTTTCTTT
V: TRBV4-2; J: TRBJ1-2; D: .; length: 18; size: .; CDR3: CASSQDSRTDRYGYGYTF; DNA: TGTGCCAGCAGCCAAGATTCCCGGACGGATAGATACGGCTATGGCTACACCTTC
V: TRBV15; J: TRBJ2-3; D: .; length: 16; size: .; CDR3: CATSRDLTSSTDTQYF; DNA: TGTGCCACCAGCAGAGATTTAACGAGTAGCACAGATACGCAGTATTTT
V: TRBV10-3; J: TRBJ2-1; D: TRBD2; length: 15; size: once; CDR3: CAISERLAETNEQFF; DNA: TGTGCCATCAGTGAGCGGCTAGCGGAGACTAATGAGCAGTTCTTC
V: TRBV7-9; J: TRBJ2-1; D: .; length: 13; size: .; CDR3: CASSWGHYNEQFF; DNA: TGTGCCAGCAGCTGGGGACATTACAATGAGCAGTTCTTC